This T cell receptor (beta chain) was captured by sequencing in a study of blood T cell repertoires in COVID-19 (dated by TCRdb to 2018 to 2021). At the level of the whole study: Samples covering the acute and convalescent phases of COVID-19 were provided by collaborators in the United States, Italy and Spain. The prospective study material was composed of cDNA or gDNA derived from T cells, B-cell-depleted T cells, or PBMCs. Subjects who had been exposed to COVID-19, were actively infected with it, or had recovered from it provided the deeply sampled blood TCRbeta repertoires that made up the dataset. A freely available public database, intended as a resource for researchers studying the immune response to SARS-CoV-2, is where the repertoires were released. Samples came from the ongoing ImmuneRACE study (first 160 participants) plus 1,254 subjects from 6 global collaborators. The sample metadata nearly always contained a de-identified subject ID, COVID-19 status, age in years and sex. Where available, HLA class I and class II types were taken from metadata supplied by the sample provider and were not determined by assay-based typing. Overall study outcomes, separate from this receptor: How much clinical and demographic metadata was included differed by source and by participant, and the metadata was provided uncurated.

Regarding this clone: Its antigen remains unidentified. No much larger clone is present one base from it, and per-base qualities are unavailable.

The CDR3 holds 15 amino acids from the cysteine to the phenylalanine. Solely the CDR3 DNA is kept, with 45 bases framed from the first base. Germline trimming: 4 bases from V, 1 base from J; junction bases outside gene matches: 9. CDR1 and CDR2 are drawn from the germline V gene (reference sequence): GTSNPN, SVGIG. The immunoSEQ Assay, a bias-controlled multiplex PCR, was used to amplify TCRbeta CDR3 regions from genomic DNA. The paper's processing steps were these. Nucleated cell counts per sample were estimated from amplification of reference gene primers within the assay. Sequence reads were collapsed and filtered to measure the absolute abundance of every unique TCRbeta CDR3 rearrangement. For each sample, productive Simpson clonality was calculated by taking the square root of Simpson's diversity index across productive rearrangements. Drawn from immuneACCESS, this table holds only the in-frame rearrangements with V and J called that TCRdb kept. Clones are partly lost; checked studies trace under half to an unresolved V gene and leave the rest unexplained. That table is the source of V, J and clone size, and D and trimming were worked out from the DNA. The sample table records under 300,000 clones; 75% to 85% of these occur just once. The biggest ten clones account for approximately 13% of the sample.

Collaborating institutions collected whole blood in K2EDTA tubes following their own protocols. For TCRbeta analysis, collaborators shipped samples in one of three forms: frozen whole blood, isolated PBMCs, or DNA extracted from either of those sample types. The chain is encoded by TRBV30 joined to TRBJ1-2, with TRBD1 matching 7 junction bases. Sequenced input: peripheral blood. The TCR comes from a woman aged 55-69 years with active or convalescent COVID-19. The nucleotide sequence reads as follows: TGTGCCTGGATACTAACCCCAGGGGGTAACTATGGCTACACCTTC. The translation is CAWILTPGGNYGYTF.